The T cell receptor (beta chain) under discussion was sequenced for a study of blood T cell repertoires in COVID-19. The CDR3 extends over 15 amino acids. V was clipped by 5 bases and J by 5 bases, with 18 bases between them. Germline assignment: CDR1 LNHDA and CDR2 SQIVND (reference sequence). Sequencing was performed with immunoSEQ multiplex PCR; in TCRdb, only in-frame clones are kept and a portion is missing. The table shows approximately 350,000 clones, with around 86% occurring only once. Sequencing was carried out using peripheral blood. This TCR was sampled from a woman between 50 and 59 years old with COVID-19, enrolled during active disease. The chain employs TRBV19 and TRBJ2-5, with D perhaps matching TRBD1 (5 bases). Written as DNA, the CDR3 is TGTGCCAGTAGTCCCGACCATCAGGGTTCGGAGACCCAGTACTTC. This gives the protein CASSPDHQGSETQYF.